This TCR beta chain is drawn from a study of T cell repertoires in cytomegalovirus infection (dated by TCRdb to the late 2010s). About the full investigation: Alongside well-studied HLA-B-restricted epitopes, the peptide stimulations were aimed at recently identified HLA-C-restricted CMV epitopes, whose presentation resists viral immunomodulation. Donor HLA type was relevant to the analysis, as public TCR beta signatures indicated carriage of CMV infection together with the matching HLA type.

After removal of 0 bases from V and 5 bases from J, the junction retains 7 bases not matched to a gene. Sequences SGHTA (CDR1) and FQGNSA (CDR2) are obtained from the germline V gene. Reading from cysteine to phenylalanine, the CDR3 counts 16 amino acids. Just the 48-base CDR3 DNA is kept, in frame starting at base 1. Overall study outcomes, separate from this receptor: In both this cohort and an independent cohort of more than 350 donors, the cumulative frequency of public TCR beta family members distinguished carriers of CMV infection plus the relevant HLA type. The ex vivo response was dominated by HLA-C-restricted CMV-specific TCR beta clonotypes, which also provided the single most frequent clonotype in two of eight donors.

The data were produced on an Illumina HiSeq 1500. TCRdb handled the public reads itself, with Q25 trimming in fastp and clone calling in MiXCR, and kept productive beta chains. Identical CDR3 proteins give one entry, which carries the most common genes and DNA. The sample contains around 570,000 distinct CDR3 sequences, 40% of them found a single time. Over 45% of the sample is taken by the ten largest. About this clonotype itself: Its antigen is currently not known. Base qualities are missing; no much larger clone stands one base away.

In the paper's terms, the treatment or condition label means: in vitro stimulation with specific CMV peptide epitopes to enrich CMV-specific T cells. This sample comprised cultured PBMCs, obtained from culture after CMV antigen stimulation. The receptor's source is a human donor in good health (CMV status not recorded). Some clones in this sample may be carry-over from other donors' samples. The receptor chain draws on TRBV7-2 and TRBJ2-7; TRBD1 lines up with 10 middle nucleotides. The CDR3 is CASSLASDRGLDEQYF. The bases are TGTGCCAGCAGCTTAGCTTCCGACAGGGGGCTCGACGAGCAGTACTTC.